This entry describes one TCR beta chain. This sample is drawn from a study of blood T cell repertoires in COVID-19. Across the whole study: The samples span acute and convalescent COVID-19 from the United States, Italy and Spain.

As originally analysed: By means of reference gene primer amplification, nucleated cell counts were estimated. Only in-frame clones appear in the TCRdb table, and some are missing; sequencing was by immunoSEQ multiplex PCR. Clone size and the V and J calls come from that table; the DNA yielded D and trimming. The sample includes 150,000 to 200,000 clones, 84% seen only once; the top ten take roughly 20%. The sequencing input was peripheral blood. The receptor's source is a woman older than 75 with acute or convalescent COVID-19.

The CDR3 DNA sequence: TGTGCCATTACCGAGGATAGCAATCAGCCCCAGCATTTT. Its protein product is CAITEDSNQPQHF. The chain employs TRBV2 and TRBJ1-5; D is ambiguous. This CDR3 is 13 amino acids long. V lost 10 bases to trimming and J lost 0 bases, with 10 bases between them. The V gene's germline CDR1 is SNHLY and CDR2 FYNNEI.